Sequencing of this TCR beta chain was carried out in a study of blood T cells in healthy people across ages. Through a sample-barcoded 5' primer and a J-beta primer mix, a second PCR was run for roughly 6 to 12 cycles. Using its own MiXCR run on the 5' RACE reads, TCRdb lists one record per CDR3 protein. The data show 1.4 million or so distinct CDR3 sequences, 42% seen once. Per germline, CDR1 SGDLS and CDR2 YYNGEE. The CDR3 extends over 16 amino acids. V lost 1 base and J lost 6, with 16 bases in between. The source of this sequence is a woman aged 18-30 years in good health. Sequencing input: blood. The V gene is TRBV9, the J gene TRBJ2-2; possibly TRBD2 for D (7 bases). For the CDR3, the DNA is TGTGCCAGCAGCGTACGGGGCGGGGGCCCTTCCGGGGAGCTGTTTTTT. It specifies CASSVRGGGPSGELFF.